A selection of T cell receptor beta chains follows, all from one sample in a study of control samples from healthy donors and cancer patients. Libraries were prepared by immunoSEQ multiplex PCR; TCRdb keeps only in-frame clonotypes and omits some of them. This sample has 170,000 or so clones; roughly 94% occur once, and the top ten carry around 8.5%. Sequenced: blood. Receptor source: a middle-aged woman in good health. CDR3s include the opening cysteine and the closing phenylalanine or tryptophan. Each record gives: V gene, clone size, J gene, CDR3 protein. A row's size may be missing; if present it is once, few, many or a size class.

V: TRBV10-3; size: .; J: TRBJ1-5; CDR3: CAISESNNAGRNQPQHF
V: TRBV7-2; size: once; J: TRBJ1-1; CDR3: CASSLTLSVAPTEAFF
V: TRBV27; size: .; J: TRBJ1-2; CDR3: CASSFGRGPYGYTF
V: TRBV5-6; size: .; J: TRBJ2-4; CDR3: CASSLGGHQGRNIQYF
V: TRBV18; size: .; J: TRBJ2-3; CDR3: CASSPLSPGLAGGTDTQYF
V: TRBV7-9; size: .; J: TRBJ1-2; CDR3: CASSNAQGTYGYTF
V: TRBV6-2/TRBV6-3; size: .; J: TRBJ2-7; CDR3: CASSLPLAGTHYEQYF
V: TRBV7-9; size: .; J: TRBJ1-3; CDR3: CASSTDRNTGNTIYF
V: TRBV13; size: once; J: TRBJ1-1; CDR3: CASSRVSAEAFF
V: TRBV5-6; size: .; J: TRBJ1-1; CDR3: CASRPKPGTGVYMNTEAFF
V: TRBV6-2/TRBV6-3; size: .; J: TRBJ2-1; CDR3: CASSWSAEQFF
V: TRBV20-1; size: .; J: TRBJ2-1; CDR3: CSGLGNEQFF
V: TRBV5-8; size: .; J: TRBJ1-1; CDR3: CASSYQVPGAEAFF
V: TRBV3-1/TRBV3-2; size: .; J: TRBJ2-3; CDR3: CASSQDPSTDTQYF
V: TRBV7-3; size: .; J: TRBJ2-3; CDR3: CASKRMGASTDTQYF
V: TRBV19; size: .; J: TRBJ1-1; CDR3: CASSNTENTEAFF
V: TRBV10-3; size: .; J: TRBJ1-3; CDR3: CASRQPSGNTIYF
V: TRBV3-1/TRBV3-2; size: .; J: TRBJ2-5; CDR3: CASSQEAGGWGETQYF
V: TRBV19; size: .; J: TRBJ1-1; CDR3: CASSDETTVTEAFF
V: TRBV5-4; size: .; J: TRBJ1-3; CDR3: CASSLGAGARTGNTIYF
V: TRBV15; size: .; J: TRBJ1-4; CDR3: CATSRDPEPNEKLFF
V: TRBV4-2; size: .; J: TRBJ1-2; CDR3: CASSPWTGGGGGYTF
V: TRBV6-1; size: .; J: TRBJ2-3; CDR3: CASSEAHRSVADTQYF
V: TRBV9; size: .; J: TRBJ2-2; CDR3: CASSVVPSQASNTGELFF
V: TRBV18; size: .; J: TRBJ1-4; CDR3: CASSPRDSLEKLFF
V: TRBV5-1; size: .; J: TRBJ2-2; CDR3: CASSSDSGGTGELFF
V: TRBV7-2; size: .; J: TRBJ1-6; CDR3: CASRLGDWGNSPLHF
V: TRBV27; size: .; J: TRBJ2-7; CDR3: CASSLSGTGFDEQYF
V: TRBV5-1; size: .; J: TRBJ2-3; CDR3: CASSTTAGQYSTDTQYF